The 7 T cell receptor beta chains reported below all come from one sample, sequenced in a study of spatial heterogeneity in lung cancer. General observations from the study: The study found that expanded intratumoral alpha and beta TCR counts tracked tumor mutation counts.

TCRdb called the 5' RACE reads again in MiXCR, with one record for every CDR3 protein. The table has around 100,000 distinct CDR3 sequences, about 4.6% seen once. Their cognate antigens are unknown. Time point defined: sample taken at primary tumor resection. Material: lung tumor tissue, obtained at surgery. The receptors derive from a male donor with early-stage non-small cell lung cancer.

This clonotype appeared many times. This rearrangement joins TRBV5-1 to TRBJ2-2; the D gene is possibly TRBD1 (6 bases). The CDR3 spans 15 residues. Germline assignment: CDR1 SGHRS and CDR2 YFSETQ. Trimming pared 4 bases from V and 3 bases from J, leaving 13 bases between. CDR3 DNA sequence: TGCGCCAGCAGCAACCGGGACACCCACACCGGGGAGCTGTTTTTT. Translated: CASSNRDTHTGELFF.

This clonotype came up many times. The chain carries TRBV7-2 and TRBJ1-5, with D unresolved. Germline CDR1 SGHTA, CDR2 FQGNSA. The CDR3 has 13 residues. V was clipped by 2 bases and J by 0 bases, with 2 bases between them. The CDR3 reads CASSLNSNQPQHF. The CDR3 nucleotides are TGTGCCAGCAGCTTAAATAGCAATCAGCCCCAGCATTTT.

This clonotype was counted only a few times. V and J are TRBV27 and TRBJ2-7, with TRBD2 as a possible D gene (6 bases). The CDR3 covers 13 residues. V lost 5 bases to trimming and J lost 0 bases, with 8 bases between them. Per the germline V gene, CDR1 is MNHEY and CDR2 is SMNVEV (reference sequence). For the CDR3, the DNA is TGTGCCAGCAGTGGAGGGTTCTCCTACGAGCAGTACTTC. It is translated as CASSGGFSYEQYF.

This clonotype was observed at least ten times. The chain recombines TRBV27 with TRBJ1-1, with 7 bases that match TRBD1. This CDR3 spans 16 amino acids. The germline V gene has CDR1 MNHEY and CDR2 SMNVEV (reference sequence). The junction had 5 bases not matched to a gene; V was cut back by 0 bases and J by 1 base. This chain's CDR3 is CASSLSFRGANTEAFF. CDR3 in DNA: TGTGCCAGCAGTTTATCGTTCAGGGGGGCGAACACTGAAGCTTTCTTT.

This chain connects TRBV5-1 to TRBJ2-7; 8 bases are shared with TRBD1. The CDR3 sequence is 16 residues long. Per germline, CDR1 SGHRS and CDR2 YFSETQ. J was trimmed by 1 base and V by 5 bases; bases with no gene match: 11. CDR3 region: CASSPTGDRSSYEQYF. For the CDR3, the DNA is TGCGCCAGCAGTCCGACAGGGGACCGCTCATCCTACGAGCAGTACTTC.

The table lists this clonotype with a count of one. CDR3 region: CATGRGRPSTDTQYF. In nucleotides, the CDR3 is TGTGCCACCGGTCGGGGGAGACCTAGCACAGATACGCAGTATTTT. V and J are TRBV24-1 and TRBJ2-3; maybe TRBD2 (6 bases). The V and J ends lost 9 bases and 0 bases respectively, with 15 bases between them. This CDR3 spans 15 amino acids. The germline CDR1 and CDR2 sequences are KGHDR and SFDVKD.

This clonotype has a handful of counts. The V and J genes are TRBV5-6 and TRBJ2-7, with D uncertain. From germline, CDR1 is SGHDT and CDR2 YYEEEE. The CDR3 has 14 amino acids. V shed 5 bases and J shed 6 bases, with 18 bases lying between them. The CDR3 reads CASSLLGPQSEQYF. The CDR3 DNA sequence: TGTGCCAGCAGTCTCCTTGGGCCCCAGAGCGAGCAGTACTTC.